This T cell receptor (beta chain) was identified in a study of T-cell reconstitution after alpha-beta-depleted transplantation in children. General observations from the study: Several patients had high TCRbeta diversity at day 60; it came from surviving recipient T cells and thymic progenitors.

V lost 0 bases, J lost 0 bases, and 3 bases stayed unmatched. Germline V gene data show CDR1 as SGHVS and CDR2 as FNYEAQ. CDR3 length equals 16 residues. The TCRbeta library incorporated unique molecular identifiers. TCRdb reprocessed the PCR reads with MiXCR, giving one entry per CDR3 protein. The sample lists under 850,000 distinct CDR3 sequences; 10% to 15% were seen once. About this clonotype itself: Its antigen is not identified.

The TCR sequence derives from a girl aged 2 to 10 with congenital amegakaryocytic thrombocytopenia, due to receive a stem cell transplant. Source: PBMCs, taken before TCRalphabeta/CD19-depleted stem cell transplant. The rearrangement uses TRBV7-6 and TRBJ2-3, with 7 bases that match TRBD2. The CDR3 DNA follows: TGTGCCAGCAGCTTAGCCGGGGAGGGAAGCACAGATACGCAGTATTTT. Its translation: CASSLAGEGSTDTQYF.